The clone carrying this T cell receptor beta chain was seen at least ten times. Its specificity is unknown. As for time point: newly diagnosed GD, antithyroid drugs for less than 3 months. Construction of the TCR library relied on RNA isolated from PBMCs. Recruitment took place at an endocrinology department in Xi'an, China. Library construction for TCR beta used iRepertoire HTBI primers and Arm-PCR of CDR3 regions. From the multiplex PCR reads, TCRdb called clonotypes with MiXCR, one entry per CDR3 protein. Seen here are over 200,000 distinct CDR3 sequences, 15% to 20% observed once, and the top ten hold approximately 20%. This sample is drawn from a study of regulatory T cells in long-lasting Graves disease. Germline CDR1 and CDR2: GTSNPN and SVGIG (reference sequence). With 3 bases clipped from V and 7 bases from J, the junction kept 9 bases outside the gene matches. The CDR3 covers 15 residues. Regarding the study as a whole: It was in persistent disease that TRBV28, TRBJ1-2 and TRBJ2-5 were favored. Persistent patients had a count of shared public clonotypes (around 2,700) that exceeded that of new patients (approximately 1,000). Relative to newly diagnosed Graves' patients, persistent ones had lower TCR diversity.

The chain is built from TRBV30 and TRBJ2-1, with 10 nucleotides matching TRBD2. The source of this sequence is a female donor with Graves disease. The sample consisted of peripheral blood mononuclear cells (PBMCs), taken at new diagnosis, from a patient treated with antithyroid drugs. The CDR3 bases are TGTGCCTGGAGGCACAGCGGGAGGGGGGCGAATGAGCAGTTCTTC. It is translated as CAWRHSGRGANEQFF.